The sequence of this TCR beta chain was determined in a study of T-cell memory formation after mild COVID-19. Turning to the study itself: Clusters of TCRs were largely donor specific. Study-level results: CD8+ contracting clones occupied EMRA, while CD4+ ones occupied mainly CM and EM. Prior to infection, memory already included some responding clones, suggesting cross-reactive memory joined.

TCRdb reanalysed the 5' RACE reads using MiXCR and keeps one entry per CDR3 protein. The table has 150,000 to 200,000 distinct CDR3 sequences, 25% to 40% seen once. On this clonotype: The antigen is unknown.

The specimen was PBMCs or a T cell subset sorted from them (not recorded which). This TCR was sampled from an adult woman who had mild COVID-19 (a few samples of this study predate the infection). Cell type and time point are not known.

The CDR3 DNA reads as TGTGCCAGCAGCGTCAGGAAGGTCATGAACACTGAAGCTTTCTTT. This translates into CASSVRKVMNTEAFF. The V gene is TRBV9, the J gene TRBJ1-1; D gene ambiguous. CDR1 SGDLS and CDR2 YYNGEE come from the germline V gene. The CDR3 consists of 15 residues. Trimming stripped 2 bases from V and 0 bases from J, with 11 bases between.